This entry lists 24 T cell receptor beta chains sequenced from one sample in a study of breast tumors, draining lymph nodes, adjacent tissues. TCRdb processed the multiplex PCR reads anew with MiXCR; each CDR3 protein has one entry. Among about 180,000 distinct CDR3 sequences listed, approximately 30% were seen once. Samples came from axillary lymph nodes draining the breast cancer. The sequenced sample consisted of axillary lymph node tissue. These receptors were taken from a female donor with breast cancer. Some clones in this sample may be carry-over from other donors' samples.

In its sample, this clonotype was seen a few times. This may be a read error, as it is one base from a much larger clone. J is TRBJ2-2 and V is TRBV12-3 or TRBV12-4, with 12 bases aligning to TRBD2. This CDR3 is built from 18 residues. The V gene end was trimmed by 3 bases and the J gene end by 3 bases; junction bases not matched to a gene: 8. The CDR3 nucleotides read TGTGCCAGCAGTTTCATCCTAGCGGGAGGGCCTGACACCGGGGAGCTGTTTTTT. Translation gives CASSFILAGGPDTGELFF.

This clonotype has a count of ten or more. The chain links TRBV12-3 or TRBV12-4 to TRBJ2-3, with no clear D. Trimming pared 3 bases from V and 4 bases from J, leaving 17 bases between. This CDR3 is built from 16 residues. CDR3 protein: CASSFIGPLTPDTQYF. In nucleotides, the CDR3 is TGTGCCAGCAGTTTTATAGGTCCCTTGACCCCAGATACGCAGTATTTT.

The chain employs TRBV18 and TRBJ1-2; no clear D. This CDR3 comprises 15 residues. With 3 bases removed from V and 3 bases from J, the gap between germline ends came to 14 bases. Germline V gene sequence: CDR1 KGHSH, CDR2 LQKENI. The CDR3 loop reads CASSPLEIPDYGYTF. CDR3 sequence (DNA): TGTGCCAGCTCACCTTTAGAGATCCCCGACTATGGCTACACCTTC.

CDR3 in DNA: TGTGCCAGCAGTTACAGACGACAGGGACCCTACGAGCATTTT. This encodes CASSYRRQGPYEHF. The V and J genes are TRBV6-5 and TRBJ1-5; TRBD1 aligns across 7 bases. The CDR3 runs 14 residues. Germline V lookup: CDR1 MNHEY, CDR2 SVGAGI. The V and J ends lost 2 bases and 14 bases, in that order; junction bases with no gene match: 12.

The chain couples TRBV19 to TRBJ1-3; D is undetermined. This CDR3 comprises 16 residues. V was pared by 3 bases and J by 4 bases, with 16 bases between. Germline V gene sequence: CDR1 LNHDA, CDR2 SQIVND (reference sequence). CDR3 DNA: TGTGCCAGTAGTATTCGGACTAGCGGTACCGGAAACACCATATATTTT. Translating gives CASSIRTSGTGNTIYF.

V usage is TRBV2 and J usage is TRBJ1-2; TRBD1 matches at 10 bases. Germline CDR1 and CDR2: SNHLY and FYNNEI. The CDR3 sequence is 14 residues long. The junction had 6 bases not matched to a gene; V was cut back by 7 bases and J by 4 bases. This CDR3 reads CASNDRGRSYGYTF. The DNA of the CDR3 is TGTGCCAGCAACGACAGGGGGCGCAGCTATGGCTACACCTTC. Together with reference TRBV2 and TRBJ1-2, the CDR3 gives the full variable domain: EPEVTQTPSHQVTQMGQEVILRCVPISNHLYFYWYRQILGQKVEFLVSFYNNEISEKSEIFDDQFSVERPDGSNFTLKIRSTKLEDSAMYFCASNDRGRSYGYTFGSGTRLTVV.

This clonotype appeared many times. The rearrangement uses TRBV5-6 and TRBJ2-7; D remains unclear. The ends were cut back, 0 bases at V and 6 bases at J, with 4 bases in the middle. The CDR3 contains 11 residues. The V gene's germline CDR1 is SGHDT and CDR2 YYEEEE. This CDR3 reads CASSLVGEQYF. DNA of the CDR3: TGTGCCAGCAGCTTGGTGGGCGAGCAGTACTTC. The variable domain in full, with the rest retrieved from reference TRBV5-6 and TRBJ2-7, is DAGVTQSPTHLIKTRGQQVTLRCSPKSGHDTVSWYQQALGQGPQFIFQYYEEEERQRGNFPDRFSGHQFPNYSSELNVNALLLGDSALYLCASSLVGEQYFGPGTRLTVT.

This clonotype was found a few times. Being one base from a much bigger clone, this may be a read error. The V gene is TRBV9, the J gene TRBJ1-5; possible D gene TRBD1, 5 bases. The V and J ends lost 4 bases and 5 bases respectively, with 13 bases between them. Per germline, CDR1 SGDLS and CDR2 YYNGEE. The CDR3 has 14 amino acids. The CDR3 DNA follows: TGTGCCAGCAGCTCCACGGGGGGACATCAGCCCCAGCATTTT. This encodes CASSSTGGHQPQHF.

Many counts were recorded for this clonotype. This chain uses TRBV29-1 with TRBJ1-2; weak D call: TRBD1 (5 bases). V was cut by 0 bases and J by 6 bases, with 17 bases left in between. This CDR3 has 15 amino acids. The germline V gene encodes CDR1 SQVTM and CDR2 ANQGSEA. The DNA of the CDR3 is TGCAGCGTTGAAGAGAGCGGCAGGGCTTATAATGGCTACACCTTC. Amino acid sequence: CSVEESGRAYNGYTF.

The table lists this clonotype with many counts. The V gene is TRBV9, the J gene TRBJ2-2; D may be TRBD1 (6 bases). The CDR3 extends over 14 amino acids. V was shortened by 5 bases and J by 8 bases, with 16 bases between the two germline ends. Germline values: CDR1 SGDLS, CDR2 YYNGEE. CDR3 sequence (DNA): TGTGCCAGCAGGGAGGTACAGGGATTAGGGGAGCTGTTTTTT. It is translated as CASREVQGLGELFF.

This clonotype was seen many times. The V and J genes are TRBV30 and TRBJ2-1; 8 nucleotides match TRBD2. The CDR3 totals 14 residues. Trimming took 3 bases from V and 6 from J; bases not matched to a gene: 7. Germline V gene lookup returns CDR1 GTSNPN and CDR2 SVGIG (reference sequence). CDR3 sequence reads: CAWRPIGTSNEQFF. CDR3 nucleotides: TGTGCCTGGAGACCAATTGGGACTAGCAATGAGCAGTTCTTC.

This clonotype was detected only a few times. V is TRBV27 and J is TRBJ1-5; D might be TRBD1 (5 bases). The V end was cut by 4 bases, the J end by 1 base, with 8 bases between. Germline lookup yields CDR1 MNHEY and CDR2 SMNVEV (reference sequence). CDR3 length equals 14 residues. The CDR3 region is CASSWDSSNQPQHF. In DNA, the CDR3 is TGTGCCAGCAGTTGGGACTCAAGCAATCAGCCCCAGCATTTT.

In its sample, this clonotype was seen once. The chain recombines TRBV25-1 with TRBJ2-2; D is perhaps TRBD2 (7 bases). V lost 3 bases and J lost 0, with 14 bases in between. Germline CDR1 is MGHDK and CDR2 is SYGVNS. The CDR3 length is 17 residues. DNA of the CDR3: TGTGCCAGCAGTGATTCCAGAGGGGGGGCGAACACCGGGGAGCTGTTTTTT. Translating it yields CASSDSRGGANTGELFF.

A note on this clonotype: This may be a read error: a much more frequent sequence differs by one nucleotide. The chain is built from TRBV5-8 and TRBJ2-1; D may be TRBD1 (6 bases). From germline, CDR1 is SGHTS and CDR2 YDEGEE. CDR3 length: 15 residues. Trimming pared 4 bases from V and 1 base from J, leaving 12 bases between. The CDR3 DNA sequence: TGTGCCAGCAGCCCTTCAGGGGCATCCTACAATGAGCAGTTCTTC. Translation: CASSPSGASYNEQFF.

The CDR3 bases are TGTGCCAGCAGCCAAGATGCCACGGGCAATCAGCCCCAGCATTTT. Amino acid sequence: CASSQDATGNQPQHF. V and J are TRBV4-2 and TRBJ1-5; D gene ambiguous. V lost 0 bases and J lost 2, with 8 bases in between. The germline V gene has CDR1 LGHNA and CDR2 YNFKEQ. The CDR3 has 15 residues.

This clonotype appeared a few times. The CDR3 reads CASSSSSLYEQYF. CDR3 in DNA: TGTGCCAGTTCTAGTTCTAGTCTTTACGAGCAGTACTTC. J is TRBJ2-7 and V is TRBV6-1, with D unresolved. This CDR3 spans 13 amino acids. V lost 9 bases to trimming and J lost 4 bases, with 16 bases between them. Germline CDR1 is MNHNS and CDR2 is SASEGT.

Many counts were recorded for this clonotype. The chain uses TRBV25-1 and TRBJ2-1; TRBD1 or TRBD2 may be the D gene (5 bases each). The V gene lost 2 bases and the J gene lost 0 bases, with 11 bases spanning the gap. The CDR3 consists of 16 residues. Per the germline V gene, CDR1 is MGHDK and CDR2 is SYGVNS. This chain's CDR3 is CASSENSGSSYNEQFF. The CDR3 bases are TGTGCCAGCAGTGAAAACTCAGGGAGCTCCTACAATGAGCAGTTCTTC. Full variable domain (remainder filled in from reference TRBV25-1 and TRBJ2-1): EADIYQTPRYLVIGTGKKITLECSQTMGHDKMYWYQQDPGMELHLIHYSYGVNSTEKGDLSSESTVSRIRTEHFPLTLESARPSHTSQYLCASSENSGSSYNEQFFGPGTRLTVL.

This clonotype was detected ten times or more. This sequence joins TRBV24-1 and TRBJ1-3; TRBD1 aligns across 12 bases. The V gene's germline CDR1 is KGHDR and CDR2 SFDVKD. The CDR3 loop spans 17 amino acids. V shed 5 bases, J shed 4 bases, and the junction held 8 bases outside the gene matches. The CDR3 reads CATSVRDRGHSGNTIYF. The DNA for the CDR3 is TGTGCCACCAGTGTCCGGGACAGGGGGCATTCCGGAAACACCATATATTTT.

In this sample, this clonotype turned up many times. This chain joins TRBV7-2 and TRBJ2-7, with 10 bases identical to TRBD2. The CDR3 has 15 amino acids. V trimming: 5 bases; J trimming: 0 bases; junction bases outside the gene matches: 4. CDR1 and CDR2 (germline): SGHTA, FQGNSA. In DNA form, the CDR3 reads TGTGCCAGCAGCACAGCGGGAGGGGGCTCCTACGAGCAGTACTTC. It yields the protein CASSTAGGGSYEQYF.

As regards this clonotype: No conserved phenylalanine or tryptophan ends this CDR3, so it is likely a read error. V is TRBV10-2 and J is TRBJ2-7; no definite D call. V was cut by 4 bases and J by 6 bases, with 10 bases left in between. The CDR3 runs 12 residues. Germline CDR1 reads WSHSY; CDR2 reads SAAADI. The CDR3 loop reads CASSAALSEQYS. The CDR3 nucleotides read TGCGCCAGCAGTGCGGCGCTTTCCGAGCAGTACTCC.

This clonotype was seen ten or more times. The rearrangement links TRBV6-5 to TRBJ1-4; D possibly corresponds to TRBD1 (5 bases). CDR1 and CDR2 from the germline V gene are MNHEY and SVGAGI. CDR3 length equals 14 residues. V lost 2 bases and J lost 10, with 14 bases in between. CDR3 in amino acids: CASSYASGPGKLFF. In DNA, the CDR3 is TGTGCCAGCAGTTACGCCTCAGGGCCCGGAAAACTGTTTTTT.

The gene calls are TRBV6-1 and TRBJ1-1; D remains unclear. Trimming cost V 0 bases and J 1 base, with 9 bases left between them. This CDR3 region has 15 residues. Looked up from germline, CDR1 is MNHNS and CDR2 is SASEGT. CDR3 bases: TGTGCCAGCAGTGAAGCGCGGGGAAGGAACACTGAAGCTTTCTTT. Amino acid sequence: CASSEARGRNTEAFF.

The chain has TRBV3-1 and TRBJ2-1; the D is unclear. Germline CDR1 LGHDT, CDR2 YNNKEL (reference sequence). The V end was cut by 3 bases, the J end by 7 bases, with 10 bases between. CDR3 size: 13 residues. The CDR3 sequence: CASSHPFTNEQFF. Written as DNA, the CDR3 is TGTGCCAGCAGCCATCCCTTTACAAATGAGCAGTTCTTC.

At least ten counts were recorded for this clonotype. The rearrangement uses TRBV20-1 and TRBJ2-7; the D gene is possibly TRBD2 (5 bases). Germline loops: CDR1 DFQATT, CDR2 SNEGSKA (reference sequence). The V gene lost 0 bases and the J gene lost 1 base, with 10 bases spanning the gap. The CDR3 is made up of 14 amino acids. CDR3 protein: CSARDRRTSYEQYF. DNA of the CDR3: TGCAGTGCTAGAGACAGGAGGACGTCCTACGAGCAGTACTTC.